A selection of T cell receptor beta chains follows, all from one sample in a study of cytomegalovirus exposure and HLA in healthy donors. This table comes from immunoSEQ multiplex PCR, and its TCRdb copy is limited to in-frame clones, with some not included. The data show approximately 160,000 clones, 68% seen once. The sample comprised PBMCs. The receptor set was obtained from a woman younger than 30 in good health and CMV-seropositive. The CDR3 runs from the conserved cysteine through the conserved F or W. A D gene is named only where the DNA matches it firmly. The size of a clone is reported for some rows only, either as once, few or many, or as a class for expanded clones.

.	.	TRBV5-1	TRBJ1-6	CASSLQQGSPLHF	TGCGCCAGCAGCCTACAGCAGGGCTCACCCCTCCACTTT
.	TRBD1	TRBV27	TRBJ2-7	CASKISGGSSYEQYF	TGTGCCAGCAAAATATCAGGGGGAAGCTCCTACGAGCAGTACTTC
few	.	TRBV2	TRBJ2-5	CASSQLLQETQYF	TGTGCCAGCTCACAGTTGCTCCAAGAGACCCAGTACTTC
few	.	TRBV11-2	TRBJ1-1	CASSLALRGRDSNTEAFF	TGTGCCAGCAGCTTGGCTCTGCGGGGTAGGGACTCGAACACTGAAGCTTTCTTT
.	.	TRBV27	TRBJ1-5	CASSPWGGTQSQPQHF	TGTGCCAGCAGTCCTTGGGGGGGGACACAAAGTCAGCCCCAGCATTTT
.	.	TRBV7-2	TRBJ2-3	CASSSQGLIDTQYF	TGTGCCAGCAGCTCGCAGGGACTGATTGATACGCAGTATTTT
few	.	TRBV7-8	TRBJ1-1	CASTETGLDTKEAFF	TGTGCCAGCACCGAAACAGGGCTTGATACGAAAGAAGCTTTCTTT
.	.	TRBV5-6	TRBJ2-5	CASSLRETQYF	TGTGCCAGCAGCCTCAGGGAGACCCAGTACTTC
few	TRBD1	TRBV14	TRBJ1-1	CASSQWTGTEAFF	TGTGCCAGCAGCCAATGGACAGGCACTGAAGCTTTCTTT
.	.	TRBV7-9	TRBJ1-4	CASSGHNEKLFF	TGTGCCAGCAGCGGCCATAATGAAAAACTGTTTTTT
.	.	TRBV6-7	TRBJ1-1	CASSKFRVRAEAFF	TGTGCCAGCAGCAAATTCAGGGTTCGGGCTGAAGCTTTCTTT
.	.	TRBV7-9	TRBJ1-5	CASSLAPPGGEPQHF	TGTGCCAGCAGCTTAGCGCCCCCCGGGGGGGAGCCCCAGCATTTT
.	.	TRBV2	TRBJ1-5	CASSLPLSGGNQPQHF	TGTGCCAGCTCCCTACCCCTCTCGGGTGGCAATCAGCCCCAGCATTTT
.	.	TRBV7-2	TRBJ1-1	CASSLREKNTEAFF	TGTGCCAGCAGCTTACGTGAGAAGAACACTGAAGCTTTCTTT
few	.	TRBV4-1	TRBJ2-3	CASSQDQRVGTQYF	TGCGCCAGCAGCCAAGATCAGAGGGTCGGTACGCAGTATTTT
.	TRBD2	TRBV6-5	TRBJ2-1	CASRPTSGGDNEQFF	TGTGCCAGCAGACCCACTAGCGGGGGAGACAATGAGCAGTTCTTC
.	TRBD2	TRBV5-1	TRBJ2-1	CASSTGLGNEQFF	TGCGCCAGCAGCACGGGACTAGGCAATGAGCAGTTCTTC
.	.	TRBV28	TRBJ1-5	CASSLSGAFNQPQHF	TGTGCCAGCAGTTTATCAGGGGCATTCAATCAGCCCCAGCATTTT
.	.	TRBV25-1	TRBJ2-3	CASSEWQGRVTQYF	TGTGCCAGCAGTGAATGGCAGGGTCGGGTTACGCAGTATTTT